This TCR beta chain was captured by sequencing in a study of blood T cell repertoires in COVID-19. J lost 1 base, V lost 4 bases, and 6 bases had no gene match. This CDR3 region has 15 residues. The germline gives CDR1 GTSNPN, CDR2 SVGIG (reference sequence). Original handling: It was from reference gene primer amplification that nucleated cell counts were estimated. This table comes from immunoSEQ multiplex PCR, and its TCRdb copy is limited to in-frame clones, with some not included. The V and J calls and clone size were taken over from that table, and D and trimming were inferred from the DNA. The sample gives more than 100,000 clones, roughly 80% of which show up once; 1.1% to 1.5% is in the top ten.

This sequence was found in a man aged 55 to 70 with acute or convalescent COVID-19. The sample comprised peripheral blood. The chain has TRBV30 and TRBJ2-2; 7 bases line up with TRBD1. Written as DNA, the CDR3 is TGTGCCTGGAAGGGGACAGTCTTGAACACCGGGGAGCTGTTTTTT. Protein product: CAWKGTVLNTGELFF.